Following are 3 T cell receptor beta chains from one sample sequenced in a study of blood T cell repertoires in COVID-19. Using immunoSEQ multiplex PCR, the repertoire was profiled, and TCRdb retains in-frame clones only, with some absent. Among approximately 200,000 clones listed, about 95% were seen once. Material for sequencing was peripheral blood. The source is a man aged 30-40 years with COVID-19, enrolled during active disease.

The genes are TRBV6-5 and TRBJ2-7; 9 bases are a match to TRBD1. Germline V gene data show CDR1 as MNHEY and CDR2 as SVGAGI. The length of the CDR3 is 14 residues. V lost 6 bases, J lost 6 bases, and 9 bases stayed unmatched. This chain's CDR3 is CASSTGTGFSEQYF. The CDR3 DNA reads as TGTGCCAGCAGCACCGGGACAGGGTTTTCCGAGCAGTACTTC.

This chain connects TRBV5-4 to TRBJ2-5; D may be TRBD1 (6 bases). Trimming took 1 base from V and 2 from J, leaving 6 bases between them. CDR1 is SGHNT and CDR2 is YYREEE in the germline V gene (reference sequence). The length of the CDR3 is 13 residues. The CDR3 bases are TGTGCCAGCAGCTTGCAGGGGCAAGAGACCCAGTACTTC. Translation gives CASSLQGQETQYF.

The rearrangement links TRBV3-1 (or the pseudogene TRBV3-2) to TRBJ1-1, with TRBD1 identical over 7 bases. In germline, CDR1 is LGHDT, CDR2 YNNKEL (reference sequence). V shed 3 bases and J 0 bases; nucleotides not matched to a gene: 1. This CDR3 is 14 amino acids long. The CDR3 protein is CASSQGQMNTEAFF. DNA for the CDR3: TGTGCCAGCAGCCAGGGACAGATGAACACTGAAGCTTTCTTT.